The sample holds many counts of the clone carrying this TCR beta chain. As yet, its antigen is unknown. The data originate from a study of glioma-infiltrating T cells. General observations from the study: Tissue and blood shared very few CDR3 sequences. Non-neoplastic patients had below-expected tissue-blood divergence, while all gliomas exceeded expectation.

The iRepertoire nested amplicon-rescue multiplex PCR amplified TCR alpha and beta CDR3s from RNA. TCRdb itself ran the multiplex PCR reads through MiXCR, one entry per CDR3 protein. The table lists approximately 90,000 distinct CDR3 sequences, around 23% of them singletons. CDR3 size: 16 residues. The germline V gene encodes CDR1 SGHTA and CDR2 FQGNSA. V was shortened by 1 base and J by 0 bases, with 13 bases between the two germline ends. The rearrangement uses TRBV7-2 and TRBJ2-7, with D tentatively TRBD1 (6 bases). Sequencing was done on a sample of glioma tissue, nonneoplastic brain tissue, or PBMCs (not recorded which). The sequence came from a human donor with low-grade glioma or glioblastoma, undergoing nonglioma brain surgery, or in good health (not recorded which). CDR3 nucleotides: TGTGCCAGCAGCTTAGGAGTAGGGGGAAGCTCCTACGAGCAGTACTTC. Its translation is CASSLGVGGSSYEQYF. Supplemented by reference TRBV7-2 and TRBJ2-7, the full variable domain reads GAGVSQSPSNKVTEKGKDVELRCDPISGHTALYWYRQSLGQGLEFLIYFQGNSAPDKSGLPSDRFSAERTGGSVSTLTIQRTQQEDSAVYLCASSLGVGGSSYEQYFGPGTRLTVT.